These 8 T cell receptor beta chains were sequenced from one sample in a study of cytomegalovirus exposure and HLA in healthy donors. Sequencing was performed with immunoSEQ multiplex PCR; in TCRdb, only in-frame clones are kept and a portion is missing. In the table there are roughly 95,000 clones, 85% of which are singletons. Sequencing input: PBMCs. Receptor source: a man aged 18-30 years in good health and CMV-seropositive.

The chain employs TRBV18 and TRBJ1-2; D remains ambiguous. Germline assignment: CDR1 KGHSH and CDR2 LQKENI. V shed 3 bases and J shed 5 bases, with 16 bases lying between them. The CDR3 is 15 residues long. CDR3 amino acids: CASSPVEVRFYGYTF. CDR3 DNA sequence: TGTGCCAGCTCACCGGTCGAGGTCAGATTTTATGGCTACACCTTC. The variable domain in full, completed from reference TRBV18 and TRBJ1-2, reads NAGVMQNPRHLVRRRGQEARLRCSPMKGHSHVYWYRQLPEEGLKFMVYLQKENIIDESGMPKERFSAEFPKEGPSILRIQQVVRGDSAAYFCASSPVEVRFYGYTFGSGTRLTVV.

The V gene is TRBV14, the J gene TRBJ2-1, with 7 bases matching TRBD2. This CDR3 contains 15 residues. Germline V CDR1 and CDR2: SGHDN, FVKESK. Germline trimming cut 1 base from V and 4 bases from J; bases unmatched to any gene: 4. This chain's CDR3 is CASSQVLAAYNEQFF. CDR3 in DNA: TGTGCCAGCAGCCAAGTTCTAGCGGCTTACAATGAGCAGTTCTTC.

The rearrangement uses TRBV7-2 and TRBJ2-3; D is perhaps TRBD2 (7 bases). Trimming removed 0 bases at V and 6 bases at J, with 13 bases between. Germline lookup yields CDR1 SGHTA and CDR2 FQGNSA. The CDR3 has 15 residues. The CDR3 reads CASSLAGGAGDTQYF. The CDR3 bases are TGTGCCAGCAGCTTAGCGGGGGGGGCAGGTGATACGCAGTATTTT. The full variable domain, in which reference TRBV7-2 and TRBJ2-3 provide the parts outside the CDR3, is GAGVSQSPSNKVTEKGKDVELRCDPISGHTALYWYRQSLGQGLEFLIYFQGNSAPDKSGLPSDRFSAERTGGSVSTLTIQRTQQEDSAVYLCASSLAGGAGDTQYFGPGTRLTVL.

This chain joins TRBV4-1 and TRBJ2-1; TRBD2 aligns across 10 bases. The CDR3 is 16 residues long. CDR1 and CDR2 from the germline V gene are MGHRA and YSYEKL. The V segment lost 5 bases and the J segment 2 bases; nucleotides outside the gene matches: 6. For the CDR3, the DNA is TGCGCCAGCAGCTCCCTAGCGGGGGTCACCTACAATGAGCAGTTCTTC. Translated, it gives CASSSLAGVTYNEQFF.

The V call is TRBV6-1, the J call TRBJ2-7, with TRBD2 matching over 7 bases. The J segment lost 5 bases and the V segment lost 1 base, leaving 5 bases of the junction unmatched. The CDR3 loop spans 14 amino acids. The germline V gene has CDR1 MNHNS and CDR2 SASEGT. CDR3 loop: CASSEGWTRNEQYF. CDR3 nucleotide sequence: TGTGCCAGCAGTGAAGGTTGGACTAGAAACGAGCAGTACTTC.

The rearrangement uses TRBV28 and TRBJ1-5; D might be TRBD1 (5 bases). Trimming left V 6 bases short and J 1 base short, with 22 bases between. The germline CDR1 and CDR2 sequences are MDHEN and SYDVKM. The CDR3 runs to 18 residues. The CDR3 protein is CASRPKGWGEGSNQPQHF. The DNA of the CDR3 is TGTGCCAGCAGACCCAAGGGTTGGGGCGAAGGGAGCAATCAGCCCCAGCATTTT.

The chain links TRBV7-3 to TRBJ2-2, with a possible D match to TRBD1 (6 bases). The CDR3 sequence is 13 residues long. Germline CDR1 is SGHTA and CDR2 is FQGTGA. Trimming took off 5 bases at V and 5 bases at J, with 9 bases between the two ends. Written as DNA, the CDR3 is TGTGCCAGCAGCCCAACAGGGACCGGGGAGCTGTTTTTT. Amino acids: CASSPTGTGELFF.

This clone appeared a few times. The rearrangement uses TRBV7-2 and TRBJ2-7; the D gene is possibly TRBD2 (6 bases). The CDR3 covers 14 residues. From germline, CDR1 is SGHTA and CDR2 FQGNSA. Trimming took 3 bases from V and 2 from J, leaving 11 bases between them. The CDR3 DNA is TGTGCCAGCAGCTTTCTGGGAGGAACCTACGAGCAGTACTTC. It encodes CASSFLGGTYEQYF.